This TCR beta chain was obtained from a study of T cells of healthy individuals. TCRdb re-derived calls from the 5' RACE reads in MiXCR, one entry per CDR3 protein. The sample carries about 57,000 distinct CDR3 sequences, around 15% recorded once. The germline V and J ends were trimmed by 0 bases and 6 bases, with 12 bases remaining between them. Per the germline V gene, CDR1 is SGHRS and CDR2 is YFSETQ. The CDR3 spans 14 residues. This clonotype was seen a few times. This sequence joins TRBV5-1 and TRBJ1-2; a possible D gene is TRBD1 (6 bases). This clonotype was obtained from a human donor in good health. The CDR3 loop reads CASSLGSGANGYTF. The CDR3 coding sequence is TGCGCCAGCAGCTTGGGGTCAGGGGCAAATGGCTACACCTTC.